This T cell receptor beta chain comes out of a study of blood T cell repertoires in COVID-19. The germline V gene encodes CDR1 PRHDT and CDR2 FYEKMQ (reference sequence). The CDR3 covers 14 residues. Losses at the gene ends were 7 bases for V and 4 bases for J; bases not matched to a gene: 6. Here immunoSEQ multiplex PCR was the method, and the copy in TCRdb shows in-frame clones only, minus some. The data contain about 200,000 clones, approximately 83% of them seen just once; the ten biggest clones take up 6% to 8%. The clonotype comes from a man in his forties who had recovered from COVID-19. J is TRBJ1-4 and V is TRBV13, with 7 bases identical to TRBD1. Sequencing used PBMCs or T cells enriched from blood (not recorded which). The CDR3 sequence is CASNRGLGNEKLFF. CDR3 DNA sequence: TGTGCCAGCAACAGGGGCCTTGGTAATGAAAAACTGTTTTTT.